Listed here are 9 T cell receptor beta chains from one sample, sequenced in a study of T and B cells in COVID-19 patients. TRB was amplified from around 250-500 ng of blood genomic DNA. TRB rearrangements were amplified by multiplex PCR with BIOMED2 TRB-A/B primers. TCRdb reprocessed the multiplex PCR reads with MiXCR, giving one entry per CDR3 protein. The table records around 30,000 distinct CDR3 sequences, over 25% of them present only once. Sequencing was carried out using blood. The receptors come from a human donor who had recovered from COVID-19.

On this clonotype: The junction does not match germline at one end; this may be a read error. This rearrangement joins TRBV5-4 to TRBJ2-7, with D perhaps TRBD2 (5 bases). The length of the CDR3 is 14 residues. Germline values: CDR1 SGHNT, CDR2 YYREEE (reference sequence). Here the CDR3 reads CASSVTPLGDEQYF. Here the CDR3 DNA reads TGCGCCAGCAGCGTGACACCTCTCGGGGACGAGCAGTACTTC.

The chain recombines TRBV5-6 with TRBJ2-5; 10 bases map to TRBD1. The CDR3 length is 16 residues. The germline V gene encodes CDR1 SGHDT and CDR2 YYEEEE. The V gene end was trimmed by 4 bases and the J gene end by 5 bases; junction bases not matched to a gene: 11. The CDR3 nucleotides read TGTGCCAGCAGCACGGGGACAGGGGTAACGACGGAGACCCAGTACTTC. As protein: CASSTGTGVTTETQYF.

Details on this clonotype: Relative to the germline gene, one junction end is altered; a read error may explain this. V gene TRBV6-5 combines with J gene TRBJ1-4; the match to TRBD1 covers 7 bases. Germline CDR1 is MNHEY and CDR2 is SVGAGI. The CDR3 is made up of 17 amino acids. This CDR3 is CASGYRGTTGTNEKLFF. In DNA form, the CDR3 reads TGTGCCAGCGGTTACAGGGGAACCACGGGGACTAATGAAAAACTGTTTTTT.

By sample fraction, this clonotype is medium-sized. The chain combines TRBV29-1 with TRBJ2-1; maybe TRBD1 (7 bases). Trimming removed 6 bases at V and 0 bases at J, with 15 bases between. This CDR3 region has 15 residues. CDR1 is SQVTM and CDR2 is ANQGSEA in the germline V gene. This chain's CDR3 is CSVPRGDSSYNEQFF. CDR3 nucleotide sequence: TGCAGCGTCCCTAGGGGGGACAGCTCCTACAATGAGCAGTTCTTC.

This chain connects TRBV27 to TRBJ2-7; possible D gene TRBD1, 6 bases. The V end lost 6 bases, the J end lost 1 base, and 13 bases lay between the germline ends. CDR3 length: 14 amino acids. Germline V CDR1 and CDR2: MNHEY, SMNVEV (reference sequence). CDR3 in amino acids: CASRTTTGSYEQYF. In DNA, the CDR3 is TGTGCCAGCAGAACCACGACAGGTTCCTACGAGCAGTACTTC.

This clonotype is categorized as medium-sized. This rearrangement joins TRBV29-1 to TRBJ2-7; weak D call: TRBD1 (5 bases). Germline V gives CDR1 SQVTM, CDR2 ANQGSEA. The CDR3 is made up of 13 amino acids. V was pared by 0 bases and J by 3 bases, with 9 bases between. CDR3 nucleotide sequence: TGCAGCGTTGAAGAGGCTGACAGCTACGAGCAGTACTTC. This encodes CSVEEADSYEQYF.

The chain employs TRBV18 and TRBJ2-3, with 12 positions matching TRBD2. The V and J ends lost 4 bases and 0 bases, in that order; junction bases with no gene match: 11. Germline V gene sequence: CDR1 KGHSH, CDR2 LQKENI. The CDR3 extends over 19 amino acids. The CDR3 DNA is TGTGCCAGCTCACTCCAACCCTCGGGGACTAGCGGGAGCACAGATACGCAGTATTTT. It encodes CASSLQPSGTSGSTDTQYF.

This clonotype is deemed medium-sized. The rearrangement links TRBV29-1 to TRBJ2-3; 9 bases are a match to TRBD1. CDR1 and CDR2 (germline): SQVTM, ANQGSEA. The CDR3 has 12 residues. V was clipped by 5 bases and J by 4 bases; unmatched bases: 1. The DNA for the CDR3 is TGCAGCGTTAGACAGGGGGCAGATACGCAGTATTTT. As protein: CSVRQGADTQYF.

As DNA, the CDR3 is TGCAGCGTCCCGGGACAGGCCTACGAGCAGTACTTC. It encodes CSVPGQAYEQYF. J is TRBJ2-7 and V is TRBV20-1, with 8 positions matching TRBD1. This CDR3 has 12 residues. Germline-derived CDR1 and CDR2 are DFQATT and SNEGSKA (reference sequence).